Included here is one TCR beta chain sequence, with context. Its binding antigen is unknown. Qualities for individual bases were not recorded, and no much larger clone is one base off. The entry originates in a study of shared clonotypes between healthy human individuals (TCRdb year 2020). With respect to the entire study: The cohort comprised a couple of women and a few men aged 18 to 49 years. For each donor, CD4 naive and CD4 memory were each given three plates, CD8 naive was given two plates, and CD8 memory was given one plate. To estimate repertoire size and how much clonotypes are shared between individuals, the study performed deep sequencing of blood TCR repertoires from about five healthy adults. Libraries were prepared and TCR repertoires were sequenced by different laboratories using diverse techniques, in order to increase sequencing depth and limit assay-specific biases. Between about 0.9 and 8.9 billion PBMCs per donor were obtained by leukapheresis.

Using the deep immunoSEQ assay, multiplex PCR amplified TCR CDR3 regions from genomic DNA. For each cell subset, the extracted genomic DNA was distributed evenly across all wells of several immunoSEQ 96-well plates, and each plate served as one replicate. Each replicate PCR for sorted subsets received around 200 ng genomic DNA, equal to roughly 33,000 T cell genomes. The purified libraries were quantified using a Qubit 3.0 fluorometer, sized with a Bioanalyzer 2100, and then quantified again using the KAPA Library Quantification kit. Each immunoSEQ 96-well plate was sequenced on its own single-read 150-cycle Illumina NextSeq 550 flow cell. Per the authors' processing: Because only junctional sequences without quality scores were contained in the immunoSEQ output, filtering matching that applied to full-length reads could not be performed. Sequences were annotated with PyIR, a Python wrapper for IgBLAST v1.9, and V/J genes and CDR3 were assigned using IMGT germline references. Reads were filtered out if the reads had weak V/J assignments (E-value above 1e-6), no CDR3, stop codons, out-of-frame junctions, or ambiguous translated residues. V3J clonotypes were defined by identical inferred V gene, J gene, and CDR3 amino acid sequence. The percentage overlap between two repertoires was calculated by dividing the number of shared unique clonotypes by the size of the smaller repertoire. Three approaches were used to assess repertoire richness: RTK rarefaction, the Chao1 estimator, and Recon v2.1 estimates of unobserved clonotypes. For all TCRbeta clonotypes obtained by the gDNA method from several donors, generation probabilities were computed with OLGA. The source is immuneACCESS, and TCRdb retained only in-frame sequences with V and J called. Part of the clones is not carried over; for the studies checked, unresolved V genes explain less than half of this, and the remainder is unexplained. The V and J calls and clone size were taken over from that table, and D and trimming were inferred from the DNA. The sample table lists about a million clones, 70% to 80% of them with a count of one. Jointly, the top ten make up about 1.5% of the sample.

The CDR3 numbers 12 residues from cysteine through phenylalanine. Only the CDR3 portion is preserved as DNA: 36 bases, with reading frame beginning at the first base. V gives up 7 bases and J gives up 2 bases, and the segment between their germline ends measures 8 bases. CDR1 and CDR2 are drawn from the germline V gene: SGHTA, FQGNSA. The donors were healthy, HIV-negative adults who had no recently reported acute infections or vaccinations. Every donor was a Caucasian adult residing in Nashville, Tennessee, USA. CD4+ T cells were enriched by magnetic negative selection; naive cells were then positively selected on CD45RA, and the negative fraction formed the memory subset. Blood was collected by leukapheresis, and PBMCs were isolated by Ficoll-Histopaque density gradient centrifugation and then cryopreserved in liquid nitrogen vapor phase. Analytical flow cytometry was used to check the purity and quantity of each magnetically sorted T cell population. Genomic DNA was isolated from each sorted fraction and quantified by UV absorbance on a Nanodrop 2000c.

What the work shows at the level of the full study, not this receptor alone: Because the study included only a small number of donors, the genetic and exposure-history diversity represented was limited. Compared with non-shared clonotypes, clonotypes shared by all four sorted-subset donors had higher generation probabilities. When several donors were compared, the shared fraction of clonotypes was roughly 4.8% for naive CD4, around 3.5% for naive CD8, 2.3% for memory CD4, and 0.3% to 0.5% for memory CD8. Naive subsets generally had larger estimated clonotype richness than memory subsets. Rarefaction of sorted-subset datasets indicated incomplete sequencing despite the large sequencing depth. Based on pairwise subsampling, the degree of clonotype sharing among donors was expected to be affected by sequencing depth. Sampling was restricted to blood, and TCR repertoires in tissue are likely to differ from TCR repertoires in blood.

Sequencing used memory CD4+ T cells sorted from blood. This specimen's cell subset or site label, per the study, means: CD45RA-negative fraction. This TCR derives from a man aged 18-30 years in good health. Rearrangement joined TRBV7-2 to TRBJ1-2; too little of a D gene remains to name it. The CDR3 has the sequence CASTLRNYGYTF. The nucleotide sequence is given as TGTGCCAGCACCCTGAGGAACTATGGCTACACCTTC.